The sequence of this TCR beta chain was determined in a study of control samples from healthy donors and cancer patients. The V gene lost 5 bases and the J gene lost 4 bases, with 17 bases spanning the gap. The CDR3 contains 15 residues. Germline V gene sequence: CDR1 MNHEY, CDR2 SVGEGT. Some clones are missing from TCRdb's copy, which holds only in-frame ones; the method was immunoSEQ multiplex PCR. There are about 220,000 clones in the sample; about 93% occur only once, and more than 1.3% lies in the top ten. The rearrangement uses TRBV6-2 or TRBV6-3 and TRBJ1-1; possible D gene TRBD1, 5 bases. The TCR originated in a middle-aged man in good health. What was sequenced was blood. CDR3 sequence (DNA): TGTGCCAGCAGTAAGTTCCAGGGACGGGGCACTGAAGCTTTCTTT. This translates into CASSKFQGRGTEAFF.